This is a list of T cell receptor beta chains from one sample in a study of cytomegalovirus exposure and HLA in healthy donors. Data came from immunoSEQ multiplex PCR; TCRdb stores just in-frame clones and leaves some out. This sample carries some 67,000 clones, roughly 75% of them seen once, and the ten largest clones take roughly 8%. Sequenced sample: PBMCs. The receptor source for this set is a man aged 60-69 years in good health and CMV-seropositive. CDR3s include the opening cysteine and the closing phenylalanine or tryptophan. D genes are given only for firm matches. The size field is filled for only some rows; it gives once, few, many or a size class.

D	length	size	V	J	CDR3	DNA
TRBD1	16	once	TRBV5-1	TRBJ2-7	CASSQDWTGVSYEQYF	TGCGCCAGCAGCCAGGATTGGACAGGGGTGTCCTACGAGCAGTACTTC
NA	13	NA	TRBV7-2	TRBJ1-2	CASSLEAGYGYTF	TGTGCCAGCAGCTTAGAGGCGGGCTATGGCTACACCTTC
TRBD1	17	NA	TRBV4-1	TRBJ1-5	CASSHSITRGLMQPQHF	TGCGCCAGCAGCCATTCTATCACCAGGGGGCTGATGCAGCCCCAGCATTTT
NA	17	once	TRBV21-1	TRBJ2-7	CASSKLYRVIPVYEQYF	TGTGCCAGCAGCAAACTCTACCGGGTCATTCCTGTCTACGAGCAGTACTTC
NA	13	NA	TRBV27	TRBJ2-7	CASSFGRVYEQYF	TGTGCCAGCAGTTTCGGCAGGGTCTACGAGCAGTACTTC
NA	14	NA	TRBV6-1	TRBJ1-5	CASRRAGVHQPQHF	TGTGCCAGCAGGCGGGCAGGGGTTCATCAGCCCCAGCATTTT
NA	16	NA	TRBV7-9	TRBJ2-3	CASSLGQQMVTDTQYF	TGTGCCAGCAGCTTAGGACAGCAAATGGTGACAGATACGCAGTATTTT
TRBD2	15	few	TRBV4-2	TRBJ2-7	CASSKGGDLAYEQYF	TGTGCCAGCAGCAAGGGAGGGGACCTTGCCTACGAGCAGTACTTC
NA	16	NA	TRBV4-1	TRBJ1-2	CASSQDIFGGRYGYTF	TGCGCCAGCAGCCAAGATATATTCGGGGGGCGTTATGGCTACACCTTC
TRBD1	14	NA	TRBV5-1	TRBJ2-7	CASTPGQGTYEQYF	TGCGCCAGCACGCCGGGACAGGGCACCTACGAGCAGTACTTC
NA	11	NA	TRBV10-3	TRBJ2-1	CAISRENEQFF	TGTGCCATCAGTCGTGAGAATGAGCAGTTCTTC
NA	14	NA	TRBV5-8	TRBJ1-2	CASSLVGASYGYTF	TGTGCCAGCAGCTTGGTAGGGGCGAGCTATGGCTACACCTTC
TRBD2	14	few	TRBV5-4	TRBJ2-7	CASSVPGLASEQYF	TGTGCCAGCAGCGTACCGGGACTAGCCTCCGAGCAGTACTTC
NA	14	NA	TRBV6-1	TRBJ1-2	CASSDRQVPYGYTF	TGTGCCAGCAGTGACCGCCAGGTACCCTATGGCTACACCTTC
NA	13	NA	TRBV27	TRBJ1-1	CASSPGWNTEAFF	TGTGCCAGCAGCCCAGGGTGGAACACTGAAGCTTTCTTT
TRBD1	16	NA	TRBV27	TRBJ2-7	CASSLEMGTGGHEQYF	TGTGCCAGCAGTTTAGAAATGGGGACAGGGGGGCACGAGCAGTACTTC
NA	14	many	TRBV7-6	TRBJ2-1	CASSLTVSYNEQFF	TGTGCCAGCAGCTTAACGGTCTCCTACAATGAGCAGTTCTTC
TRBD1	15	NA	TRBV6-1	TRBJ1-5	CASSGQVNSNQPQHF	TGTGCCAGCAGCGGACAGGTAAATAGCAATCAGCCCCAGCATTTT
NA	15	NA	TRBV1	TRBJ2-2	CTSSQDGQGMGELFF	TGCACCAGCAGCCAAGATGGACAGGGGATGGGGGAGCTGTTTTTT
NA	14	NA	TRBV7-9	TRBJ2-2	CASSLRENTGELFF	TGTGCCAGCAGCTTACGGGAGAACACCGGGGAGCTGTTTTTT
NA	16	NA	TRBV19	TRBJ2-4	CASCERLLSAKNIQYF	TGTGCCAGTTGCGAACGCCTACTCTCGGCCAAAAACATTCAGTACTTC
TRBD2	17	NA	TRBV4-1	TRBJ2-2	CASSQGLAGGNTGELFF	TGCGCCAGCAGCCAAGGGCTAGCGGGAGGAAACACCGGGGAGCTGTTTTTT
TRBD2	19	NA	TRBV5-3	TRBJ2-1	CARSLGQGTTGLADNEQFF	TGTGCCAGAAGCTTAGGACAGGGGACAACGGGACTAGCGGATAATGAGCAGTTCTTC
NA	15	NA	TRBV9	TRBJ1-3	CASSAGGASGNTIYF	TGTGCCAGCAGCGCCGGTGGGGCGTCTGGAAACACCATATATTTT
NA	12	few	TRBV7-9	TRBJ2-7	CASSVAMVEQYF	TGTGCCAGCAGCGTGGCAATGGTCGAGCAGTACTTC
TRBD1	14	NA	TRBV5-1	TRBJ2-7	CASSPGTGLYEQYF	TGCGCCAGCAGTCCAGGGACAGGTCTCTACGAGCAGTACTTC
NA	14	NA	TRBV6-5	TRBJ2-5	CASSRTLKKETQYF	TGTGCCAGCAGTCGGACACTGAAGAAAGAGACCCAGTACTTC
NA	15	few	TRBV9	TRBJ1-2	CASSVVRDSPYGYTF	TGTGCCAGCAGCGTAGTCCGGGACTCACCCTATGGCTACACCTTC
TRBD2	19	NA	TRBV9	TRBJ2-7	CASSVATGRTSGRSNEQYF	TGTGCCAGCAGCGTAGCTACCGGGAGAACTAGCGGGAGGTCCAACGAGCAGTACTTC
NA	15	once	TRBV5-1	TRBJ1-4	CASSQGPGGNEKLFF	TGCGCCAGCAGCCAAGGCCCCGGAGGAAATGAAAAACTGTTTTTT
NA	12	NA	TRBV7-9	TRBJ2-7	CASSLTFYEQYF	TGTGCCAGCAGCTTGACATTCTACGAGCAGTACTTC
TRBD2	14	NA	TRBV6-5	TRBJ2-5	CASSESSGSATQYF	TGTGCCAGCAGTGAATCTAGCGGGAGTGCGACCCAGTACTTC
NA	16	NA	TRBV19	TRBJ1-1	CASSTLGGGSDTEAFF	TGTGCCAGTAGTACCCTCGGCGGGGGGTCAGACACTGAAGCTTTCTTT
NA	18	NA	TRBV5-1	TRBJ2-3	CASSLWTGGMSGADTQYF	TGCGCCAGCAGCTTGTGGACCGGGGGGATGTCAGGGGCAGATACGCAGTATTTT
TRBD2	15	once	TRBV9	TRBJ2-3	CASSGSGTSTDTQYF	TGTGCCAGCAGCGGTAGCGGGACCAGCACAGATACGCAGTATTTT
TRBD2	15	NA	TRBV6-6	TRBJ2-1	CASSSGTSGRNEQFF	TGTGCCAGCAGTTCCGGGACTAGCGGGAGGAATGAGCAGTTCTTC
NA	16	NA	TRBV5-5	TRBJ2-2	CASSLRQFLNTGELFF	TGTGCCAGCAGCCTTAGACAGTTCCTGAACACCGGGGAGCTGTTTTTT
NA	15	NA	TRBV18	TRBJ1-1	CASSPRREVNTEAFF	TGTGCCAGCTCACCCCGCCGGGAAGTGAACACTGAAGCTTTCTTT
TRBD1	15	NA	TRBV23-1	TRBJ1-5	CASSQTGTGNQPQHF	TGCGCCAGCAGTCAAACCGGGACAGGCAATCAGCCCCAGCATTTT
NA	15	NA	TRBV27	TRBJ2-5	CASSLSRQAQETQYF	TGTGCCAGCAGTTTATCACGGCAGGCTCAAGAGACCCAGTACTTC
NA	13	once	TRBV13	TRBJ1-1	CASSLRLNTEAFF	TGTGCCAGCAGCTTACGGTTGAACACTGAAGCTTTCTTT
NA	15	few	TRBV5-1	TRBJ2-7	CASSLLDSSSYEQYF	TGCGCCAGCAGCTTGTTAGACTCGAGCTCCTACGAGCAGTACTTC
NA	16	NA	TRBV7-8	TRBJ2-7	CASSLERHGISYEQYF	TGTGCCAGCAGCTTAGAGCGCCACGGAATATCCTACGAGCAGTACTTC
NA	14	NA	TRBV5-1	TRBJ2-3	CASSLGQVLDTQYF	TGCGCCAGCAGCTTGGGACAGGTTCTAGATACGCAGTATTTT
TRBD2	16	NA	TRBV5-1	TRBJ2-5	CASSLGAGAVQETQYF	TGCGCCAGCAGCTTGGGAGCGGGGGCGGTACAAGAGACCCAGTACTTC
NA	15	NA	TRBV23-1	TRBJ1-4	CASSQSESTNEKLFF	TGCGCCAGCAGTCAATCCGAGTCAACTAATGAAAAACTGTTTTTT
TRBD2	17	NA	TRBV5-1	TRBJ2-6	CASRRGGGTSGANVLTF	TGCGCCAGCAGACGCGGGGGGGGAACCTCTGGGGCCAACGTCCTGACTTTC
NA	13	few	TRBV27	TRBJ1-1	CASSLQANTEAFF	TGTGCCAGCAGTTTACAGGCGAACACTGAAGCTTTCTTT
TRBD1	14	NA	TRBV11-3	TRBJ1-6	CASSGDRAGSPLHF	TGTGCCAGCAGCGGAGACAGGGCTGGGTCACCCCTCCACTTT
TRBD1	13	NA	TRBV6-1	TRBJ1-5	CASHRQGNQPQHF	TGTGCCAGCCACCGACAGGGTAACCAGCCCCAGCATTTT